This T cell receptor (beta chain) was documented in a study of cytomegalovirus exposure and HLA in healthy donors. The PCR made use of 60 Vbeta and 13 Jbeta primers. The method was immunoSEQ multiplex PCR; TCRdb's version includes in-frame clones alone and lacks a portion of them. The data contain 60,000 to 85,000 clones, around 78% of them seen just once; the ten biggest clones take up approximately 3.7%. The CDR3 extends over 15 amino acids. Per germline, CDR1 LNHNV and CDR2 YYDKDF (reference sequence). After removal of 8 bases from V and 0 bases from J, the junction contained 7 bases not matched to a gene.

The chain combines TRBV15 with TRBJ2-1; 7 bases are a match to TRBD1. The sequence derives from a man aged 35 to 55 in good health and CMV-seronegative. Sequences were obtained from PBMCs. The CDR3, as DNA: TGTGCCACCGGCGAGGGGGACAGCTCCTACAATGAGCAGTTCTTC. Encoded protein: CATGEGDSSYNEQFF.